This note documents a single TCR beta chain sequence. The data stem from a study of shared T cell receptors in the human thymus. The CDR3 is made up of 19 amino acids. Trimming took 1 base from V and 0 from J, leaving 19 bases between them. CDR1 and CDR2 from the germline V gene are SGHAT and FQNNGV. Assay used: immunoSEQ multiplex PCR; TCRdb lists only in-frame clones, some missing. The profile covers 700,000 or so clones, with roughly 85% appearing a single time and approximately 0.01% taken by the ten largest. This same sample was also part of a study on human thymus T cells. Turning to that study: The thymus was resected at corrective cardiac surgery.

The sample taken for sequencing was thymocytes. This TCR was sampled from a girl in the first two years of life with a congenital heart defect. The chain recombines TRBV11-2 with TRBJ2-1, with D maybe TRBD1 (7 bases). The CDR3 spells CASSLVGGRQGVSYNEQFF. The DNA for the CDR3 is TGTGCCAGCAGCTTAGTAGGAGGGAGACAGGGTGTCTCCTACAATGAGCAGTTCTTC.